The next 28 T cell receptor beta chains were all read from a single sample in a study of blood T cell repertoires in COVID-19. The method was immunoSEQ multiplex PCR; TCRdb's version includes in-frame clones alone and lacks a portion of them. Found here are approximately 88,000 clones, around 90% of them singletons; the top ten hold 15%. The sample taken for sequencing was peripheral blood. Every receptor here comes from a male donor with acute or convalescent COVID-19.

This chain links TRBV6-4 with TRBJ1-1, with D perhaps TRBD1 (5 bases). The germline V gene has CDR1 MRHNA and CDR2 SNTAGT. Trimming took 2 bases from V and 11 from J, leaving 9 bases between them. The CDR3 contains 11 residues. The CDR3 DNA reads as TGTGCCAGCAGTGACGGCAGGGCGGCTTTCTTT. This sequence encodes CASSDGRAAFF.

The chain combines TRBV4-2 with TRBJ2-3; D gene ambiguous. The CDR3 covers 15 residues. The germline V gene has CDR1 LGHNA and CDR2 YNFKEQ. Trimming took 1 base from V and 6 from J, leaving 14 bases between them. Written as DNA, the CDR3 is TGTGCCAGCAGCCAAGGCACCACGGTGGAGGATACGCAGTATTTT. The encoded protein is CASSQGTTVEDTQYF.

The chain joins TRBV7-9 to TRBJ1-3; D gene unclear. This CDR3 comprises 13 residues. The V end lost 5 bases, the J end lost 4 bases, and 9 bases lay between the germline ends. Looked up from germline, CDR1 is SEHNR and CDR2 is FQNEAQ (reference sequence). CDR3 loop: CASSPRRGNTIYF. The CDR3 coding sequence is TGTGCCAGCAGCCCGAGGAGGGGAAACACCATATATTTT.

The chain carries TRBV7-2 and TRBJ2-7; D gene uncertain. Per germline, CDR1 SGHTA and CDR2 FQGNSA. The CDR3 has 13 amino acids. Trimming shortened V by 6 bases and J by 3 bases, and 12 bases separated the two germline ends. The CDR3 nucleotides are TGTGCCAGCAGGTCACCGGGTCTCTACGAGCAGTACTTC. It is translated as CASRSPGLYEQYF.

The rearrangement links TRBV5-1 to TRBJ2-5; D is perhaps TRBD2 (5 bases). The CDR3 has 13 residues. Trimming shortened V by 7 bases and J by 5 bases, and 15 bases separated the two germline ends. CDR1 and CDR2 from the germline V gene are SGHRS and YFSETQ. The CDR3 sequence is CASAERSGETQYF. In DNA, the CDR3 is TGCGCCAGCGCAGAGCGGTCCGGTGAGACCCAGTACTTC. Looking up the rest from reference TRBV5-1 and TRBJ2-5 gives the full variable domain: KAGVTQTPRYLIKTRGQQVTLSCSPISGHRSVSWYQQTPGQGLQFLFEYFSETQRNKGNFPGRFSGRQFSNSRSEMNVSTLELGDSALYLCASAERSGETQYFGPGTRLLVL.

The chain joins TRBV5-1 to TRBJ2-7; tentative D call: TRBD2 (5 bases). The CDR3 is 15 amino acids. V dropped 0 bases and J dropped 4 bases, with 14 bases sitting between them. CDR1 and CDR2 (germline): SGHRS, YFSETQ. The CDR3 loop reads CASSLVDSPWYEQYF. In DNA form, the CDR3 reads TGCGCCAGCAGCTTGGTGGACTCCCCATGGTACGAGCAGTACTTC.

This clone was counted a single time. CDR3 bases: TGTGCCAGCAGCTTAGGTTCAATCCAAGAGACCCAGTACTTC. It translates to CASSLGSIQETQYF. This rearrangement joins TRBV11-2 to TRBJ2-5, with D unresolved. Trimming took off 1 base at V and 1 base at J, with 7 bases between the two ends. The germline V gene encodes CDR1 SGHAT and CDR2 FQNNGV. The CDR3 has 14 residues.

The chain joins TRBV21-1 to TRBJ1-5; TRBD1, as called in the table, went unchecked against the DNA. TRBV21-1 is termed a pseudogene. CDR3 length: 16 amino acids. The CDR3 protein is CASSQTGQGGNQPQHF. DNA of the CDR3: TGTGCCAGCAGCCAAACCGGACAGGGGGGGAATCAGCCCCAGCATTTT.

The chain links TRBV3-1 (or the pseudogene TRBV3-2) to TRBJ1-5; D call uncertain. With 4 bases removed from V and 0 bases from J, the gap between germline ends came to 10 bases. The CDR3 runs 15 residues. Germline values: CDR1 LGHDT, CDR2 YNNKEL (reference sequence). As DNA, the CDR3 is TGTGCCAGCAGCCCGACACCGTATAGCAATCAGCCCCAGCATTTT. This codes for CASSPTPYSNQPQHF.

This chain connects TRBV3-1 (or the pseudogene TRBV3-2) to TRBJ2-1, with D perhaps matching TRBD2 (6 bases). Germline V gene sequence: CDR1 LGHDT, CDR2 YNNKEL (reference sequence). The CDR3 has 18 amino acids. The V end was cut by 1 base, the J end by 6 bases, with 22 bases between. The CDR3 sequence is CASSQVPGAGSGLNEQFF. Written as DNA, the CDR3 is TGTGCCAGCAGCCAAGTCCCTGGGGCTGGTAGCGGTCTCAATGAGCAGTTCTTC.

This clone came up once. CDR3 loop: CASSPAAGQSSYNSPLHF. CDR3 bases: TGTGCCAGCAGTCCGGCCGCGGGACAGAGCTCCTATAATTCACCCCTCCACTTT. The chain carries TRBV6-4 and TRBJ1-6; 7 nucleotides align to TRBD1. From germline, CDR1 is MRHNA and CDR2 SNTAGT. The CDR3 contains 18 residues. V dropped 5 bases and J dropped 0; count of bases not matched to a gene: 10.

The chain is built from TRBV7-9 and TRBJ2-7; 7 positions agree with TRBD1. The CDR3 sequence is 14 residues long. V dropped 3 bases and J dropped 5; count of bases not matched to a gene: 7. Germline V gene sequence: CDR1 SEHNR, CDR2 FQNEAQ (reference sequence). The CDR3 bases are TGTGCCAGCAGCTTGGGCAACGGACAGGACGAGCAGTACTTC. This codes for CASSLGNGQDEQYF. The whole variable domain, remainder taken from reference TRBV7-9 and TRBJ2-7, is DTGVSQNPRHKITKRGQNVTFRCDPISEHNRLYWYRQTLGQGPEFLTYFQNEAQLEKSRLLSDRFSAERPKGSFSTLEIQRTEQGDSAMYLCASSLGNGQDEQYFGPGTRLTVT.

The chain uses TRBV28 and TRBJ1-5; 8 bases are a match to TRBD1. The CDR3 has 14 amino acids. J lost 6 bases, V lost 6 bases, and 7 bases had no gene match. The germline CDR1 and CDR2 sequences are MDHEN and SYDVKM. The CDR3 loop reads CASRQQGGGQPQHF. The CDR3 DNA sequence: TGTGCCAGCAGACAACAGGGGGGTGGTCAGCCCCAGCATTTT.

The chain recombines TRBV7-2 with TRBJ2-7, with TRBD2 matching over 8 bases. Germline loops: CDR1 SGHTA, CDR2 FQGNSA. The ends lost 3 bases at V and 2 bases at J; junction bases unmatched: 9. This CDR3 comprises 16 residues. In DNA form, the CDR3 reads TGTGCCAGCAGCTTCTCCCGCGGGGGGACTGCCTACGAGCAGTACTTC. It codes for CASSFSRGGTAYEQYF.

V and J are TRBV5-6 and TRBJ2-6; D possibly corresponds to TRBD1 (5 bases). Trimming took off 2 bases at V and 2 bases at J, with 8 bases between the two ends. Germline CDR1 SGHDT, CDR2 YYEEEE. The CDR3 length is 15 residues. CDR3 protein: CASSFRAPGANVLTF. The CDR3 DNA is TGTGCCAGCAGCTTCAGGGCCCCTGGGGCCAACGTCCTGACTTTC.

V is TRBV5-4 and J is TRBJ2-7; 8 nucleotides line up with TRBD1. The CDR3 extends over 14 amino acids. The germline V gene encodes CDR1 SGHNT and CDR2 YYREEE (reference sequence). The junction had 8 bases not matched to a gene; V was cut back by 4 bases and J by 5 bases. As DNA, the CDR3 is TGTGCCAGCAGCCTACCGGGACAGGAGAACGAGCAGTACTTC. Translated: CASSLPGQENEQYF. The full variable domain, with the rest looked up from reference TRBV5-4 and TRBJ2-7, is ETGVTQSPTHLIKTRGQQVTLRCSSQSGHNTVSWYQQALGQGPQFIFQYYREEENGRGNFPPRFSGLQFPNYSSELNVNALELDDSALYLCASSLPGQENEQYFGPGTRLTVT.

The chain has TRBV29-1 and TRBJ2-7, with TRBD2 as a possible D gene (6 bases). From germline, CDR1 is SQVTM and CDR2 ANQGSEA. The CDR3 contains 15 residues. V lost 7 bases to trimming and J lost 0 bases, with 19 bases between them. CDR3 sequence: CSANSGTQSSYEQYF. The CDR3 DNA sequence: TGCAGCGCCAACTCCGGGACTCAGAGCTCCTACGAGCAGTACTTC.

The chain is built from TRBV6-5 and TRBJ1-1; D gene uncertain. This CDR3 spans 11 amino acids. Trimming cost V 7 bases and J 3 bases, with 6 bases left between them. Germline V gives CDR1 MNHEY, CDR2 SVGAGI. For the CDR3, the DNA is TGTGCCAGCACCGGTCACACTGAAGCTTTCTTT. Translation gives CASTGHTEAFF.

This rearrangement joins TRBV19 to TRBJ2-3; D is possibly TRBD2 (6 bases). Germline loops: CDR1 LNHDA, CDR2 SQIVND (reference sequence). Trimming removed 4 bases at V and 5 bases at J, with 22 bases between. The CDR3 is 17 amino acids. The CDR3 loop is CASSTALGRGSGDTQYF. The CDR3 nucleotides are TGTGCCAGTAGTACGGCTCTCGGGCGGGGTTCCGGAGATACGCAGTATTTT.

This chain links TRBV30 with TRBJ1-6; D perhaps matches TRBD1 (5 bases). The ends were cut back, 0 bases at V and 9 bases at J, with 15 bases in the middle. The CDR3 covers 15 residues. CDR1 and CDR2 from the germline V gene are GTSNPN and SVGIG (reference sequence). The CDR3 nucleotides read TGTGCCTGGAGTGTAACAAGGGGCATGAGTTCACCCCTCCACTTT. Encoded protein: CAWSVTRGMSSPLHF.

This sequence joins TRBV6-2 or TRBV6-3 and TRBJ1-4; D possibly corresponds to TRBD1 (6 bases). The CDR3 contains 14 residues. V lost 6 bases and J lost 5, with 13 bases in between. Germline V gene data show CDR1 as MNHEY and CDR2 as SVGEGT. This chain's CDR3 is CASSPWTVNEKLFF. Written as DNA, the CDR3 is TGTGCCAGCAGCCCGTGGACAGTCAATGAAAAACTGTTTTTT.

The rearrangement uses TRBV5-1 and TRBJ1-4, with D unclear. From germline, CDR1 is SGHRS and CDR2 YFSETQ. This CDR3 has 13 residues. V dropped 4 bases and J dropped 6 bases, with 10 bases sitting between them. The CDR3 DNA is TGCGCCAGCAGCCTAACCGGGGATGAAAAACTGTTTTTT. It translates to CASSLTGDEKLFF.

The rearrangement joins TRBV11-2 to TRBJ2-2; 16 bases are shared with TRBD2. The CDR3 extends over 16 amino acids. With V trimmed by 5 bases and J by 10 bases, 7 bases remained unmatched. Germline lookup yields CDR1 SGHAT and CDR2 FQNNGV. In nucleotides, the CDR3 is TGTGCCAGCAGCGGAGGGACTAGCGGGGGGGCCGTGGAGCTGTTTTTT. It codes for CASSGGTSGGAVELFF.

V and J are TRBV29-1 and TRBJ2-7; D is possibly TRBD1 (5 bases). The CDR3 length is 14 residues. Germline CDR1 and CDR2: SQVTM and ANQGSEA. V dropped 6 bases and J dropped 1 base, with 16 bases sitting between them. CDR3 in DNA: TGCAGCGTCCGCAACCAGGGAAGGTCCTACGAGCAGTACTTC. Protein product: CSVRNQGRSYEQYF.

The chain has TRBV30 and TRBJ2-1, with 9 bases identical to TRBD2. V lost 7 bases to trimming and J lost 5 bases; unmatched junction nucleotides: 6. Germline lookup yields CDR1 GTSNPN and CDR2 SVGIG (reference sequence). CDR3 length: 13 amino acids. CDR3 sequence reads: CASRIAGDNEQFF. The CDR3 bases are TGTGCCTCTCGGATAGCGGGGGACAATGAGCAGTTCTTC. The complete variable domain, with remaining parts taken from reference TRBV30 and TRBJ2-1, reads SQTIHQWPATLVQPVGSPLSLECTVEGTSNPNLYWYRQAAGRGLQLLFYSVGIGQISSEVPQNLSASRPQDRQFILSSKKLLLSDSGFYLCASRIAGDNEQFFGPGTRLTVL.

The chain uses TRBV3-1 (or the pseudogene TRBV3-2) and TRBJ1-4, with D maybe TRBD1 (5 bases). Per the germline V gene, CDR1 is LGHDT and CDR2 is YNNKEL (reference sequence). The CDR3 is 14 residues long. The ends were cut back, 1 base at V and 7 bases at J, with 10 bases in the middle. The DNA of the CDR3 is TGTGCCAGCAGCCAAGTCCAGGGTGCTGAAAAACTGTTTTTT. As protein: CASSQVQGAEKLFF.

This clone showed up just once. This rearrangement joins TRBV3-1 (or the pseudogene TRBV3-2) to TRBJ2-5; D remains unclear. CDR1 and CDR2 from the germline V gene are LGHDT and YNNKEL (reference sequence). Trimming left V 4 bases short and J 0 bases short, with 9 bases between. The CDR3 has 14 amino acids. CDR3 region: CASSRGQNQETQYF. Written as DNA, the CDR3 is TGTGCCAGCAGCCGTGGTCAGAACCAAGAGACCCAGTACTTC.

The CDR3 protein is CASSGQHSNQPQHF. The CDR3 DNA follows: TGTGCCAGCAGCGGACAGCATAGCAATCAGCCCCAGCATTTT. The chain recombines TRBV6-5 with TRBJ1-5, with D possibly being TRBD1 (6 bases). Germline V gene data show CDR1 as MNHEY and CDR2 as SVGAGI. V dropped 6 bases and J dropped 0 bases, with 9 bases sitting between them. The CDR3 sequence is 14 residues long.